This TCR beta chain appears in the sequencing data of a study of blood T cell repertoires in COVID-19. CDR1 is SGHDN and CDR2 is FVKESK in the germline V gene. CDR3 size: 13 residues. Trimming took off 4 bases at V and 3 bases at J, with 10 bases between the two ends. Repertoires were generated with immunoSEQ multiplex PCR, while TCRdb's copy carries only in-frame clones and drops some. The profile shows about half a million clones, 85% to 90% of them singletons. The source material was peripheral blood. The J gene is TRBJ2-7, the V gene TRBV14; D is perhaps TRBD1 (6 bases). This receptor was taken from a man aged 18 to 29 with COVID-19, enrolled during active disease. The CDR3 is CASSPMDSYEQYF. The CDR3 region has the DNA TGTGCCAGCAGCCCCATGGACAGCTACGAGCAGTACTTC.